What follows are 9 T cell receptor beta chains derived from one specimen sequenced in a study of blood T cell repertoires in COVID-19. This table comes from immunoSEQ multiplex PCR, and its TCRdb copy is limited to in-frame clones, with some not included. This table holds 95,000 to 150,000 clones, 75% to 90% found once. Sequencing was carried out using peripheral blood. These receptor sequences come from an older woman with acute or convalescent COVID-19.

This clone was counted a few times. The rearrangement links TRBV19 to TRBJ1-1, with unresolved D. CDR1 and CDR2 (germline): LNHDA, SQIVND (reference sequence). V shed 7 bases and J shed 6 bases, with 12 bases lying between them. This CDR3 is 12 amino acids long. CDR3 DNA: TGTGCCAGTACCCTTGGCGGCCCTGAAGCTTTCTTT. This translates into CASTLGGPEAFF.

The chain is built from TRBV6-5 and TRBJ2-1; the match to TRBD1 covers 7 bases. The CDR3 contains 13 residues. Losses at the gene ends were 8 bases for V and 6 bases for J; bases not matched to a gene: 7. Germline V gene sequence: CDR1 MNHEY, CDR2 SVGAGI. The CDR3 DNA sequence: TGTGCCAGCCAAGAACAGGGGACCAATGAGCAGTTCTTC. Protein product: CASQEQGTNEQFF.

There are a few counts of this clone. The chain has TRBV5-6 and TRBJ1-5, with D unclear. Germline CDR1 is SGHDT and CDR2 is YYEEEE. The V end lost 4 bases, the J end lost 7 bases, and 12 bases lay between the germline ends. The CDR3 extends over 13 amino acids. CDR3 loop: CASSPGGGQPQHF. The CDR3 DNA reads TGTGCCAGCAGCCCGGGCGGAGGACAGCCCCAGCATTTT.

This sequence joins TRBV19 and TRBJ1-2; 8 nucleotides match TRBD1. In germline, CDR1 is LNHDA, CDR2 SQIVND (reference sequence). J gave up 8 bases and V 5 bases, and 13 bases lay outside the gene matches. The length of the CDR3 is 15 residues. The CDR3 spells CASSLDSQGAQGYTF. CDR3 sequence (DNA): TGTGCCAGTAGTCTCGACTCGCAGGGGGCTCAAGGCTACACCTTC.

The rearrangement links TRBV28 to TRBJ1-5, with D perhaps matching TRBD1 (5 bases). Germline V gene lookup returns CDR1 MDHEN and CDR2 SYDVKM. The CDR3 is made up of 18 amino acids. V lost 7 bases and J 4 bases, leaving 26 bases between the germline ends. DNA of the CDR3: TGTGCCAGCACCAAACTGGGGGGTGCCCTTCCTCCAAATCAGCCCCAGCATTTT. Translating it yields CASTKLGGALPPNQPQHF.

The CDR3 loop reads CASSLVYSSYEQYF. CDR3 sequence (DNA): TGTGCCAGCAGCTTAGTGTACAGCTCCTACGAGCAGTACTTC. The chain combines TRBV11-1 with TRBJ2-7; D is uncertain. The CDR3 has 14 residues. The V end lost 1 base, the J end lost 0 bases, and 7 bases lay between the germline ends. Germline V lookup: CDR1 SGHAT, CDR2 FQDESV (reference sequence).

The genes are TRBV2 and TRBJ1-2, with D tentatively TRBD1 (5 bases). CDR1 is SNHLY, CDR2 FYNNEI, per germline. V lost 3 bases and J 8 bases, leaving 13 bases between the germline ends. CDR3 length equals 13 residues. The CDR3, as DNA: TGTGCCAGCAGTGACAGGGATGTCCCCGGCTACACCTTC. Translated, it gives CASSDRDVPGYTF.

The rearrangement joins TRBV6-1 to TRBJ1-5; D perhaps matches TRBD1 (5 bases). The CDR3 covers 13 residues. The germline V and J ends were trimmed by 2 bases and 5 bases, with 7 bases remaining between them. The germline gives CDR1 MNHNS, CDR2 SASEGT. CDR3 residues: CASSELGDQPQHF. DNA of the CDR3: TGTGCCAGCAGTGAACTAGGGGATCAGCCCCAGCATTTT.

The rearrangement joins TRBV30 to TRBJ1-5; tentative D call: TRBD1 (5 bases). V was cut by 1 base and J by 3 bases, with 13 bases left in between. The CDR3 totals 15 residues. Germline V gene lookup returns CDR1 GTSNPN and CDR2 SVGIG (reference sequence). The CDR3, as DNA: TGTGCCTGGAGTGGCAGGTCAGGGCTCAATCAGCCCCAGCATTTT. This encodes CAWSGRSGLNQPQHF.